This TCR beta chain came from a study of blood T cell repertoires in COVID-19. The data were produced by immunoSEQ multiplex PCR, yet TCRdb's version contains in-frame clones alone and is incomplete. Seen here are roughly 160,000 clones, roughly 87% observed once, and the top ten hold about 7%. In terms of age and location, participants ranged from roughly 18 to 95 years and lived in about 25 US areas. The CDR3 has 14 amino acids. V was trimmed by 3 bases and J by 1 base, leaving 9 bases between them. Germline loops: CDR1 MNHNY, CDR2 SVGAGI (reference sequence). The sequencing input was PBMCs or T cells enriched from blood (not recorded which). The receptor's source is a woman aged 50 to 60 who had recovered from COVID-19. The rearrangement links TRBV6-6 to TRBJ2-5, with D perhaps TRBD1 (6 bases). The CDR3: CASSYIGGQETQYF. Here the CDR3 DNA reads TGTGCCAGCAGTTATATAGGGGGCCAAGAGACCCAGTACTTC.